These 29 T cell receptor beta chains originate from one sample sequenced in a study of identical twins. TCRdb processed the 5' RACE reads anew with MiXCR; each CDR3 protein has one entry. The sample carries about 570,000 distinct CDR3 sequences, around 9.6% recorded once. These data were likewise used in another study, on yellow fever vaccine responses in identical twins.

Source material: PBMCs. These receptors were taken from a woman aged 18-29 years in good health.

This clonotype appeared many times. This chain uses TRBV20-1 with TRBJ2-4; 7 bases line up with TRBD1. Germline V CDR1 and CDR2: DFQATT, SNEGSKA (reference sequence). The CDR3 runs to 13 residues. The J segment lost 5 bases and the V segment lost 5 bases, leaving 6 bases of the junction unmatched. CDR3: CSAEETGENIQYF. Here the CDR3 DNA reads TGCAGTGCTGAAGAAACAGGGGAAAACATTCAGTACTTC.

This clonotype was recorded a few times. The chain couples TRBV3-1 to TRBJ2-4; 9 positions match TRBD1. CDR1 and CDR2 (germline): LGHDT, YNNKEL (reference sequence). V lost 6 bases to trimming and J lost 15 bases; unmatched junction nucleotides: 15. The CDR3 length is 14 residues. The CDR3 nucleotides are TGTGCCAGCAGTCGTCCCGGGACAGGGTTGGGAATGTACTTC. Protein: CASSRPGTGLGMYF.

This clonotype was observed many times. This rearrangement joins TRBV6-5 to TRBJ2-5, with TRBD2 matching 8 bases. CDR3 length: 16 amino acids. Germline-derived CDR1 and CDR2 are MNHEY and SVGAGI. V gave up 4 bases and J gave up 1 base; unmatched junction bases: 8. The DNA of the CDR3 is TGTGCCAGCAGTTGGAATTCGGGGGGGCCCCAAGAGACCCAGTACTTC. Protein: CASSWNSGGPQETQYF.

For this clonotype: Given a much more abundant clone one base away, this may be a read error. J is TRBJ2-3 and V is TRBV7-2, with D unresolved. This CDR3 contains 13 residues. Trimming left V 5 bases short and J 4 bases short, with 10 bases between. The germline V gene encodes CDR1 SGHTA and CDR2 FQGNSA. CDR3 region: CASSPLWSDTQYF. The CDR3 nucleotides are TGTGCCAGCAGCCCCCTGTGGTCAGATACGCAGTATTTT.

This clonotype showed up many times. The chain employs TRBV6-5 and TRBJ2-7; D not certain. This CDR3 region has 11 residues. Looked up from germline, CDR1 is MNHEY and CDR2 is SVGAGI. V was pared by 9 bases and J by 4 bases, with 10 bases between. CDR3 in amino acids: CASLSRYEQYF. CDR3 nucleotides: TGTGCCAGTTTGTCAAGGTACGAGCAGTACTTC.

The chain carries TRBV21-1 and TRBJ2-7; the table's D gene call, TRBD1, was not cross checked with the DNA. TRBV21-1 has pseudogene status. The CDR3 loop spans 16 amino acids. CDR3 sequence reads: CASSNATGGSSYEQYF. CDR3 bases: TGTGCCAGCAGCAACGCAACAGGGGGGAGCTCCTACGAGCAGTACTTC.

This clonotype has only a few counts. The J gene is TRBJ1-4, the V gene TRBV5-1, with 8 bases aligning to TRBD1. The CDR3 contains 15 residues. Germline assignment: CDR1 SGHRS and CDR2 YFSETQ. V was clipped by 3 bases and J by 6 bases; unmatched bases: 7. CDR3 in DNA: TGCGCCAGCAGCTCGAGCGGGACAGGAGATGAAAAACTGTTTTTT. Protein product: CASSSSGTGDEKLFF.

A few counts support this clonotype. V and J are TRBV30 and TRBJ2-2, with a possible D match to TRBD2 (6 bases). Per the germline V gene, CDR1 is GTSNPN and CDR2 is SVGIG (reference sequence). The V end was cut by 3 bases, the J end by 4 bases, with 15 bases between. The CDR3 extends over 15 amino acids. Here the CDR3 DNA reads TGTGCCTGGAGGGACGGGACTTACGGCACCGGGGAGCTGTTTTTT. It is translated as CAWRDGTYGTGELFF.

This clonotype occurred a few times. J is TRBJ1-6 and V is TRBV5-1, with 10 bases that match TRBD1. J gave up 6 bases and V 4 bases, and 4 bases lay outside the gene matches. Germline V gene data show CDR1 as SGHRS and CDR2 as YFSETQ. This CDR3 is built from 15 residues. The CDR3 loop reads CASSSWTGGNSPLHF. For the CDR3, the DNA is TGCGCCAGCAGCAGCTGGACAGGGGGTAATTCACCCCTCCACTTT.

The V and J genes are TRBV5-1 and TRBJ2-1; D possibly corresponds to TRBD2 (5 bases). The length of the CDR3 is 16 residues. The germline CDR1 and CDR2 sequences are SGHRS and YFSETQ. Deletions cut 0 bases from V and 2 bases from J, with 12 bases between. CDR3 DNA: TGCGCCAGCAGCTTGGGCCGGGGTCCCCCCTACAATGAGCAGTTCTTC. The encoded protein is CASSLGRGPPYNEQFF.

This clonotype was seen repeatedly, ten times or more. CDR3 sequence: CSASSEKTYEQYF. The CDR3 DNA sequence: TGCAGCGCCTCTAGCGAAAAAACCTACGAGCAGTACTTC. The gene calls are TRBV29-1 and TRBJ2-7; tentative D call: TRBD2 (6 bases). V was trimmed by 7 bases and J by 2 bases, leaving 15 bases between them. Germline V gene lookup returns CDR1 SQVTM and CDR2 ANQGSEA. The length of the CDR3 is 13 residues.

The rearrangement uses TRBV20-1 and TRBJ2-7; 9 nucleotides align to TRBD2. CDR1 DFQATT and CDR2 SNEGSKA come from the germline V gene (reference sequence). Trimming cost V 5 bases and J 1 base; bases outside gene matches: 9. The CDR3 is 15 amino acids. This CDR3 reads CSAARLAVDSYEQYF. The CDR3 region has the DNA TGCAGTGCTGCACGACTAGCGGTCGATTCCTACGAGCAGTACTTC.

This clonotype came up many times. J is TRBJ2-7 and V is TRBV4-1; D not resolved. The CDR3 consists of 13 residues. V was clipped by 0 bases and J by 3 bases, with 6 bases between them. Germline V gene lookup returns CDR1 MGHRA and CDR2 YSYEKL. CDR3 region: CASSQEVHYEQYF. CDR3 coding DNA: TGCGCCAGCAGCCAAGAGGTCCACTACGAGCAGTACTTC.

The chain couples TRBV19 to TRBJ2-3; TRBD2 is a possible D gene (7 bases). V was cut by 3 bases and J by 1 base, with 17 bases left in between. The CDR3 sequence is 17 residues long. CDR1 is LNHDA, CDR2 SQIVND, per germline (reference sequence). The CDR3 region is CASSIRGAPSGTDTQYF. CDR3 nucleotide sequence: TGTGCCAGTAGTATCCGGGGGGCGCCGTCGGGCACAGATACGCAGTATTTT.

This chain connects TRBV4-3 to TRBJ2-4; the match to TRBD1 covers 11 bases. Germline V gives CDR1 LGHNA, CDR2 YSLEER. CDR3 length: 14 amino acids. V trimming: 3 bases; J trimming: 11 bases; junction bases outside the gene matches: 6. CDR3 protein: CASSQAVGQGVQYF. The CDR3 DNA reads TGCGCCAGCAGCCAGGCAGTGGGACAGGGGGTTCAGTACTTC.

This clonotype was recorded at least ten times. This sequence joins TRBV20-1 and TRBJ2-5; D may be TRBD1 (6 bases). The CDR3 has 15 residues. The germline gives CDR1 DFQATT, CDR2 SNEGSKA (reference sequence). Trimming shortened V by 1 base and J by 3 bases, and 15 bases separated the two germline ends. CDR3 sequence (DNA): TGCAGTGCTAGAGCCCCAGGGGTCGTAAAAGAGACCCAGTACTTC. Protein: CSARAPGVVKETQYF.

About this clonotype: Just one base apart from a much larger clone, this may be a read error. The genes are TRBV20-1 and TRBJ2-3; TRBD1 might be the D (7 bases). CDR3 length: 13 amino acids. Germline lookup yields CDR1 DFQATT and CDR2 SNEGSKA (reference sequence). CDR3 in amino acids: CSAYYRGTVTQYF. The CDR3 nucleotides are TGCAGTGCTTACTACCGGGGGACAGTTACGCAGTATTTT.

This clonotype was counted only a few times. The chain links TRBV7-2 to TRBJ2-1; TRBD2 matches 7 bases. The CDR3 extends over 15 amino acids. The V segment lost 4 bases and the J segment 3 bases; nucleotides outside the gene matches: 6. Germline assignment: CDR1 SGHTA and CDR2 FQGNSA. CDR3 sequence: CASSSQLADYNEQFF. DNA for the CDR3: TGTGCCAGCAGCTCCCAGCTAGCGGACTACAATGAGCAGTTCTTC.

The V gene is TRBV21-1, the J gene TRBJ2-5; TRBD1, the D gene given by the table, was not confirmed from the DNA. TRBV21-1 constitutes a pseudogene. There are 15 residues in the CDR3. The CDR3 sequence: CASDQDGGYQETQYF. The CDR3 region has the DNA TGTGCCAGCGATCAAGATGGGGGCTACCAAGAGACCCAGTACTTC.

The chain links TRBV20-1 to TRBJ2-7; 10 bases line up with TRBD1. The V gene end was trimmed by 3 bases and the J gene end by 0 bases; junction bases not matched to a gene: 11. CDR3 length equals 17 residues. CDR1 is DFQATT and CDR2 is SNEGSKA in the germline V gene (reference sequence). CDR3 region: CSASTTGGLTYSYEQYF. CDR3 sequence (DNA): TGCAGTGCTAGTACGACAGGGGGCCTCACCTACTCCTACGAGCAGTACTTC.

Points on this clonotype: This sequence may be a read error, since a much larger clone differs from it by one base. The chain combines TRBV12-3 or TRBV12-4 with TRBJ2-1; D unresolved. V was trimmed by 3 bases and J by 6 bases, leaving 3 bases between them. This CDR3 spans 11 amino acids. The CDR3 is CASSFANEQFF. CDR3 nucleotides: TGTGCCAGCAGTTTCGCCAATGAGCAGTTCTTC.

Only a few counts were recorded for this clonotype. The chain is built from TRBV18 and TRBJ2-7; 9 nucleotides line up with TRBD1. Trimming removed 5 bases from V and 0 bases from J; junction bases left unmatched: 11. This CDR3 spans 17 amino acids. Germline V CDR1 and CDR2: KGHSH, LQKENI. CDR3 region: CASSSSPGTGLSYEQYF. For the CDR3, the DNA is TGTGCCAGCTCATCTTCGCCCGGGACAGGGCTCTCCTACGAGCAGTACTTC.

This chain links TRBV24-1 with TRBJ2-3, with TRBD2 matching over 10 bases. This CDR3 region has 15 residues. With V trimmed by 4 bases and J by 5 bases, 5 bases remained unmatched. Germline CDR1 KGHDR, CDR2 SFDVKD. CDR3 loop: CATSDQREGQDTQYF. In nucleotides, the CDR3 is TGTGCCACCAGTGACCAGCGGGAGGGCCAAGATACGCAGTATTTT.

This clonotype has a handful of counts. The chain links TRBV12-3 or TRBV12-4 to TRBJ1-4, with a possible D match to TRBD1 (6 bases). The CDR3 is 14 residues long. Trimming took 6 bases from V and 7 from J, leaving 15 bases between them. The CDR3 DNA follows: TGTGCCAGCAGGCGAGCAGGGGAACCTGAAAAACTGTTTTTT. The encoded protein is CASRRAGEPEKLFF.

For the CDR3, the DNA is TGCGCCAGCCAGTGGGACACAGATACGCAGTATTTT. This codes for CASQWDTDTQYF. The rearrangement uses TRBV5-1 and TRBJ2-3; no definite D call. V shed 7 bases and J shed 2 bases, with 8 bases lying between them. Germline V gives CDR1 SGHRS, CDR2 YFSETQ. The CDR3 totals 12 residues.

The CDR3 bases are TGTGCCAGTAGTATGACAGGGGGCATCGACGAGCAGTACTTC. Translated: CASSMTGGIDEQYF. V gene TRBV19 combines with J gene TRBJ2-7; 10 bases match TRBD1. V shed 3 bases and J 5 bases; nucleotides not matched to a gene: 4. There are 14 residues in the CDR3. Germline values: CDR1 LNHDA, CDR2 SQIVND (reference sequence).

This clonotype was recorded a few times. This chain connects TRBV18 to TRBJ2-7, with D possibly being TRBD1 (6 bases). This CDR3 contains 15 residues. CDR1 and CDR2 from the germline V gene are KGHSH and LQKENI. V was clipped by 6 bases and J by 1 base, with 16 bases between them. CDR3 DNA sequence: TGTGCCAGCTCCCCAGGACAGATCGGGTCCTACGAGCAGTACTTC. It encodes CASSPGQIGSYEQYF.

This clonotype has just a few counts. This chain joins TRBV5-1 and TRBJ2-6, with D hard to call. The V gene's germline CDR1 is SGHRS and CDR2 YFSETQ. The CDR3 spans 15 residues. V lost 4 bases, J lost 5 bases, and 13 bases lay in between. The CDR3 DNA reads as TGCGCCAGCAGCCCTGATGCTTATAGGGCCAACGTCCTGACTTTC. As protein: CASSPDAYRANVLTF.

Ten or more counts support this clonotype. The chain uses TRBV11-1 and TRBJ2-4; D is perhaps TRBD2 (6 bases). The CDR3 extends over 19 amino acids. CDR1 and CDR2 from the germline V gene are SGHAT and FQDESV (reference sequence). The V end lost 1 base, the J end lost 1 base, and 20 bases lay between the germline ends. The CDR3 protein is CASSLEWRASPGAKNIQYF. The CDR3 DNA reads as TGTGCCAGCAGCTTAGAGTGGAGGGCCTCCCCTGGGGCCAAAAACATTCAGTACTTC.